The rows below give T cell receptor beta chains drawn from one sample of a study of blood T cell repertoires in COVID-19. Sequenced by immunoSEQ multiplex PCR; TCRdb stores in-frame clones only, minus some. In the table there are 350,000 or so clones, 88% of which are singletons. Source material: peripheral blood. These receptors were taken from a woman aged 25 to 39 with COVID-19, enrolled during active disease. CDR3s include the opening cysteine and the closing phenylalanine or tryptophan. The D gene is left open where the match is weak. The size field is filled for only some rows; it gives once, few, many or a size class.

CASSLKRTATDTQYF TGTGCCAGCAGCTTAAAGCGGACAGCCACAGATACGCAGTATTTT TRBV7-9 NA NA TRBJ2-3 15
CASSLDTGVDQPQHF TGTGCCAGCAGCTTAGATACAGGGGTGGATCAGCCCCAGCATTTT TRBV7-6 TRBD1 NA TRBJ1-5 15
CASMRGGNQPQHF TGTGCCAGCATGCGGGGGGGCAATCAGCCCCAGCATTTT TRBV12-3/TRBV12-4 NA once TRBJ1-5 13
CASRQDIMNTEAFF TGTGCCAGCAGACAGGACATCATGAACACTGAAGCTTTCTTT TRBV28 NA NA TRBJ1-1 14
CASSLAGSRDTQYF TGCGCCAGCAGCCTAGCGGGGTCACGAGATACGCAGTATTTT TRBV10-1 TRBD2 NA TRBJ2-3 14
CASSPLGQGTDTQYF TGCGCCAGCAGCCCACTTGGACAGGGCACAGATACGCAGTATTTT TRBV4-3 TRBD1 NA TRBJ2-3 15
CASSVEWTGYGYTF TGTGCCAGCAGCGTAGAGTGGACAGGGTATGGCTACACCTTC TRBV9 TRBD1 NA TRBJ1-2 14
CASSPNLAGGVKTQYF TGTGCCAGCAGCCCTAACTTGGCGGGGGGGGTGAAGACCCAGTACTTC TRBV5-4 TRBD2 NA TRBJ2-5 16
CASSLERGGYEQYF TGTGCCAGCAGCTTAGAGAGGGGGGGCTACGAGCAGTACTTC TRBV11-2 NA NA TRBJ2-7 14
CGTGPRTNYGYTF TGTGGCACAGGTCCCAGGACCAACTATGGCTACACCTTC TRBV28 NA NA TRBJ1-2 13
CASSLGQGAYEQYF TGTGCCAGCAGTCTAGGACAGGGTGCCTACGAGCAGTACTTC TRBV4-2 TRBD1 once TRBJ2-7 14
CASSPTQGAYNEQFF TGTGCCAGCTCACCAACCCAGGGGGCCTACAATGAGCAGTTCTTC TRBV18 TRBD1 NA TRBJ2-1 15
CASSPKRVIYGYTF TGTGCCAGCAGCCCGAAACGGGTGATCTATGGCTACACCTTC TRBV28 NA NA TRBJ1-2 14
CASSARRAETQYF TGCGCCAGCAGTGCCCGCAGGGCCGAGACCCAGTACTTC TRBV10-2 NA NA TRBJ2-5 13
CASSFIERGWPEAFF TGTGCCAGCAGCTTTATCGAAAGGGGATGGCCTGAAGCTTTCTTT TRBV7-9 NA NA TRBJ1-1 15
CASSWGGFNEQFF TGTGCCAGCAGCTGGGGGGGATTCAATGAGCAGTTCTTC TRBV5-4 TRBD2 NA TRBJ2-1 13
CASSIKGQGAINTEAFF TGTGCCAGTAGTATAAAGGGACAGGGGGCGATTAACACTGAAGCTTTCTTT TRBV19 TRBD1 NA TRBJ1-1 17
CASSLISDTQYF TGTGCCAGCAGCTTGATATCAGATACGCAGTATTTT TRBV5-4 NA once TRBJ2-3 12
CALGRFYGYTF TGTGCCCTTGGGCGTTTCTATGGCTACACCTTC TRBV12-3/TRBV12-4 NA NA TRBJ1-2 11
CASRIQGLNLNTEAFF TGTGCCAGTAGGATCCAGGGTTTGAACCTAAACACTGAAGCTTTCTTT TRBV19 NA NA TRBJ1-1 16
CASSLALPRGALYNEQFF TGCGCCAGCAGCTTGGCGCTCCCCCGGGGGGCCTTATACAATGAGCAGTTCTTC TRBV5-1 NA NA TRBJ2-1 18
CASSFRQDSYGYTF TGCGCCAGCAGCTTCCGACAGGACTCCTATGGCTACACCTTC TRBV5-1 NA NA TRBJ1-2 14
CASSLATLGLRGYTF TGTGCCAGCAGCTTAGCTACGCTGGGCCTTCGTGGCTACACCTTC TRBV7-8 NA NA TRBJ1-2 15